This entry describes one TCR beta chain. Its antigen is as yet unknown. Sequencing used immunoSEQ multiplex PCR; TCRdb keeps in-frame clones, though not all of them. The sample lists about 40,000 clones; roughly 83% were seen once. This entry comes from a study of a mutant IDH1 vaccine in newly diagnosed glioma. The time point was: week 35, safety follow-up. Every single dose of the vaccine, 300 ug of mutant IDH1 20-mer peptide, came with topical imiquimod. Eight vaccinations were given in weeks 1, 3, 5, 7, 11, 15, 19 and 23. The V end lost 5 bases, the J end lost 4 bases, and 14 bases lay between the germline ends. Per the germline V gene, CDR1 is SGHTA and CDR2 is FQGNSA. This CDR3 has 14 residues.

This specimen consisted of PBMCs, obtained from a glioma patient whose treatment included an IDH1 peptide vaccine. The rearrangement uses TRBV7-2 and TRBJ1-1; the D gene is possibly TRBD1 (6 bases). The TCR originated in a woman aged 45-60 years with glioma. Here the CDR3 reads CASSTQGGLTEAFF. CDR3 nucleotides: TGTGCCAGCAGCACTCAAGGGGGACTCACTGAAGCTTTCTTT.